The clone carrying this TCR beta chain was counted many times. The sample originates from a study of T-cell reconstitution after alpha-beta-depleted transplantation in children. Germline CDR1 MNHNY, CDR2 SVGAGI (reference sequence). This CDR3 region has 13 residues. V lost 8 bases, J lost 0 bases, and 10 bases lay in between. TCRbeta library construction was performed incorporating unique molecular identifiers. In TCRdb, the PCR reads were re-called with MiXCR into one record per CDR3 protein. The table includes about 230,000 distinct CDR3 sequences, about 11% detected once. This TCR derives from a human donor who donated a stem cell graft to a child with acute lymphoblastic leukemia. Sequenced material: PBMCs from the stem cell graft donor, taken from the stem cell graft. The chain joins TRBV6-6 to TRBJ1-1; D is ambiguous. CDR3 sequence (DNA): TGTGCCAGCCCGGGCCACATGAACACTGAAGCTTTCTTT. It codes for CASPGHMNTEAFF.